The following is a T cell receptor beta chain sequence with its context. Its specificity is unknown. This CDR3 comprises 14 residues. With 4 bases removed from V and 5 bases from J, the gap between germline ends came to 14 bases. Germline values: CDR1 LGHNA, CDR2 YNFKEQ. Assay: immunoSEQ multiplex PCR; the TCRdb copy retains only in-frame clones and omits some. The data contain approximately 65,000 clones, approximately 83% of them seen just once; the ten biggest clones take up around 15%. These data are taken from a study of T cell responses to AZD1222 COVID-19 vaccine. Overall study results and limits: With two AZD1222 doses given, Spike-specific TCR breadth and depth both rose.

The material was peripheral blood, obtained on day 0 of AZD1222 vaccination. This TCR was sampled from an adult in good health. The chain combines TRBV4-2 with TRBJ1-2; no clear D gene. CDR3 DNA sequence: TGTGCCAGCAGCCCCCCGGGTGTCGTATATGGCTACACCTTC. It specifies CASSPPGVVYGYTF.